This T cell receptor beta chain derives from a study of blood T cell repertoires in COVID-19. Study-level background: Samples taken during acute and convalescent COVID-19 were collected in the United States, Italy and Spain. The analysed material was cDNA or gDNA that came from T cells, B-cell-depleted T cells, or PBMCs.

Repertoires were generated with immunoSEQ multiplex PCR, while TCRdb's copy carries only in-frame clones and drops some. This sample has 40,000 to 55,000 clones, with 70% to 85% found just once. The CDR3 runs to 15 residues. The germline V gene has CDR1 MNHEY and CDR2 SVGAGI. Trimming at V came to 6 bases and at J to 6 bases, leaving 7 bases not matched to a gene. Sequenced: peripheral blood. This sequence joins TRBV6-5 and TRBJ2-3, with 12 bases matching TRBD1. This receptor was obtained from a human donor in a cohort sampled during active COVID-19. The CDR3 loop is CASRYGTGGLDTQYF. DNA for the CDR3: TGTGCCAGCAGATACGGGACAGGGGGCTTGGATACGCAGTATTTT.